The sequence of this T cell receptor beta chain was determined in a study of shared clonotypes between healthy human individuals (dated by TCRdb to about 2020). General notes on the study: Three men and two women, aged 18 to 49 years, made up the cohort. Per donor, three plates each were used for CD4 naive and CD4 memory, two for CD8 naive, and one for CD8 memory. Blood TCR repertoires of roughly five healthy adults were deeply sequenced to estimate repertoire size and the extent of clonotype sharing between individuals. To increase sequencing depth and limit assay-specific biases, different laboratories used diverse techniques to prepare libraries and sequence TCR repertoires. Between about 0.9 and 8.9 billion PBMCs per donor were obtained by leukapheresis.

CD8 naive samples were CD45RO-negative cells positively selected for CCR7, giving a CD45RA+CCR7+ population that excluded TemRA cells. The donors were healthy, HIV-negative adults who had no recently reported acute infections or vaccinations. Every donor was a Caucasian adult residing in Nashville, Tennessee, USA. Blood was collected by leukapheresis, and PBMCs were isolated by Ficoll-Histopaque density gradient centrifugation and then cryopreserved in liquid nitrogen vapor phase. Analytical flow cytometry was used to check the purity and quantity of each magnetically sorted T cell population. From each sorted fraction, genomic DNA was isolated and quantified by UV absorbance on a Nanodrop 2000c. Using the deep immunoSEQ assay, multiplex PCR amplified TCR CDR3 regions from genomic DNA. For each cell subset, the extracted genomic DNA was distributed evenly across all wells of several immunoSEQ 96-well plates, and each plate served as one replicate. Each replicate PCR for sorted subsets received about 210 ng genomic DNA, equal to roughly 33,000 T cell genomes. Purified libraries were quantified with a Qubit 3.0 fluorometer, sized on a Bioanalyzer 2100, and re-quantified with the KAPA Library Quantification kit. Every immunoSEQ 96-well plate was sequenced on a separate single-read 150-cycle Illumina NextSeq 550 flow cell. As for the authors' bioinformatics: Because only junctional sequences without quality scores were contained in the immunoSEQ output, filtering matching that applied to full-length reads could not be performed. To assign V/J genes and CDR3, sequences were annotated using PyIR, a Python wrapper for IgBLAST v1.9, with IMGT germline references. Any read was removed if the V/J assignment was weak (E-value above 1e-6), the CDR3 was missing, or the read contained stop codons, out-of-frame junctions, or ambiguous translated residues. V3J clonotypes were defined by identical inferred V gene, J gene, and CDR3 amino acid sequence. Percentage overlap between repertoires was calculated by dividing the number of shared unique clonotypes by the size of the smaller repertoire. Repertoire richness was assessed with RTK rarefaction, the Chao1 estimator, and Recon v2.1 estimates of unobserved clonotypes. Generation probabilities were computed with OLGA for all TCRbeta clonotypes obtained by the gDNA method from four donors. Imported from immuneACCESS, the table was reduced by TCRdb to in-frame sequences with V and J called. These copies leave out some clones; in studies compared against another copy, an unresolved V gene accounts for under half, and the cause of the remainder is not known. Clone size and V and J calls were adopted from that table, with D and trimming inferred from the DNA. A total of approximately 590,000 clones appear in this sample, nearly 97% of them only once. The ten largest clones take up 0.11% of the sample.

Comments on this clone: Its antigen is not yet known. Qualities for individual bases were not recorded, and no much larger clone is one base off.

What the work shows at the level of the full study, not this receptor alone: Sharing across several donors was observed for about 5% of naive CD4, about 3.2% of naive CD8, 2% to 2.5% of memory CD4, and about 0.38% of memory CD8 clonotypes. Only blood was sampled, and tissue TCR repertoires likely differ from those in blood. Pairwise subsampling indicated that sequencing depth was expected to affect the degree of clonotype sharing among donors. Because the study included only a small number of donors, the genetic and exposure-history diversity represented was limited. Even with the large sequencing depth, rarefaction of the sorted-subset datasets indicated that sequencing was incomplete. Estimated clonotype richness was generally larger for naive than for memory subsets. Higher generation probabilities were observed for clonotypes shared by all four sorted-subset donors than for non-shared clonotypes.

The TCR sequence derives from a woman younger than 45 in good health. Material: naive CD8+ T cells sorted from blood. The cell subset or site label on this specimen signifies: CD45RA+CCR7+.

Here the CDR3 is given as CASSYDQAGTYEQYF. The sequence in DNA is TGTGCCAGCAGTTACGACCAAGCGGGCACCTACGAGCAGTACTTC. The rearrangement combines TRBV6-6 with TRBJ2-7; TRBD2 could be the D gene, as 6 bases match. The CDR1 and CDR2 encoded by the germline V gene (reference sequence) are MNHNY and SVGAGI. From its cysteine to its phenylalanine, the CDR3 spans 15 amino acids. CDR3 DNA is the only sequence kept; it has 45 bases, read in frame from the first base. V was cut back by 2 bases and J by 2 bases, leaving a gap of 13 bases between them.